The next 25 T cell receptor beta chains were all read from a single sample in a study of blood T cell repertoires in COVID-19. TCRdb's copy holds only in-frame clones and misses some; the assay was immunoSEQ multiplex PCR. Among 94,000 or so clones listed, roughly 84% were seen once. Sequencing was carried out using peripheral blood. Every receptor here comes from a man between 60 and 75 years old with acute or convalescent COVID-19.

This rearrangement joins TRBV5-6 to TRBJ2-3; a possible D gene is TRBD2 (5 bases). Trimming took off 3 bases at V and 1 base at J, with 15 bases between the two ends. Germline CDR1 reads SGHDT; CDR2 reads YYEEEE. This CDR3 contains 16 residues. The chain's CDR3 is CASSWRPSGGTDTQYF. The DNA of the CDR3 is TGTGCCAGCAGCTGGAGGCCTAGTGGTGGCACAGATACGCAGTATTTT.

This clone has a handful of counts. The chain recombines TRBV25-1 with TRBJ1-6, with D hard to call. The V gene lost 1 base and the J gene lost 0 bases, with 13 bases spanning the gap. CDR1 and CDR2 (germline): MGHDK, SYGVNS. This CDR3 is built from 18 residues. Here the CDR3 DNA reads TGTGCCAGCAGTGAATCTTGGCCGGAGAGCTCCTATAATTCACCCCTCCACTTT. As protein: CASSESWPESSYNSPLHF. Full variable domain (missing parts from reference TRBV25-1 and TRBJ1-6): EADIYQTPRYLVIGTGKKITLECSQTMGHDKMYWYQQDPGMELHLIHYSYGVNSTEKGDLSSESTVSRIRTEHFPLTLESARPSHTSQYLCASSESWPESSYNSPLHFGNGTRLTVT.

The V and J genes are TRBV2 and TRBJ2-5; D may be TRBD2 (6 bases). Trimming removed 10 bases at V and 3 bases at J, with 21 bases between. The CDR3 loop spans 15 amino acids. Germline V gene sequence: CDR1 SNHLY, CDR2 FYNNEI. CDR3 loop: CATRGVGAGKETQYF. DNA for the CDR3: TGTGCCACCCGGGGAGTGGGAGCGGGTAAAGAGACCCAGTACTTC.

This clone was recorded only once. CDR3 residues: CASSYGHGEGLTQYF. CDR3 in DNA: TGTGCCAGCAGTTACGGGCACGGGGAAGGCTTGACCCAGTACTTC. The rearrangement links TRBV6-5 to TRBJ2-5, with D perhaps TRBD2 (5 bases). The CDR3 sequence is 15 residues long. Germline CDR1 MNHEY, CDR2 SVGAGI. V was trimmed by 2 bases and J by 7 bases, leaving 17 bases between them.

The CDR3 reads CAWSSPGLAGEETQYF. CDR3 nucleotide sequence: TGTGCCTGGAGTTCCCCGGGACTAGCGGGGGAGGAGACCCAGTACTTC. The V call is TRBV30, the J call TRBJ2-5; 14 nucleotides align to TRBD2. J was trimmed by 5 bases and V by 2 bases; bases with no gene match: 7. This CDR3 has 16 residues. Germline V gives CDR1 GTSNPN, CDR2 SVGIG (reference sequence).

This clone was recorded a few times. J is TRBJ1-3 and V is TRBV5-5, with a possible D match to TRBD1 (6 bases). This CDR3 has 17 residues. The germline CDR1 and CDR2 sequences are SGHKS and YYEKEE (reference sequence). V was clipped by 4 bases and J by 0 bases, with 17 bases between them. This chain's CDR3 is CASSDYRERNSGNTIYF. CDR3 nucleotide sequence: TGTGCCAGCAGCGACTACAGGGAAAGGAACTCTGGAAACACCATATATTTT. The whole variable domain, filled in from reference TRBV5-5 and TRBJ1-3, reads DAGVTQSPTHLIKTRGQQVTLRCSPISGHKSVSWYQQVLGQGPQFIFQYYEKEERGRGNFPDRFSARQFPNYSSELNVNALLLGDSALYLCASSDYRERNSGNTIYFGEGSWLTVV.

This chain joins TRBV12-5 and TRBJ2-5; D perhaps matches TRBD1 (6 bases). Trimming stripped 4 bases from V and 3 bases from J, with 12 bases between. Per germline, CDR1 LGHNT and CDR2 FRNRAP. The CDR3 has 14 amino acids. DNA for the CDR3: TGTGCTAGTGGTTCCGGACAGCAGAAAGAGACCCAGTACTTC. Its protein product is CASGSGQQKETQYF.

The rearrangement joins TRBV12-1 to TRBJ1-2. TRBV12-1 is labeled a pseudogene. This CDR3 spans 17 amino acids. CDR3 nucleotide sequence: TGTGCCAGCAGCATACCAGGCTACATAGACGGGGACTATGGCTACACCTTC. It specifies CASSIPGYIDGDYGYTF.

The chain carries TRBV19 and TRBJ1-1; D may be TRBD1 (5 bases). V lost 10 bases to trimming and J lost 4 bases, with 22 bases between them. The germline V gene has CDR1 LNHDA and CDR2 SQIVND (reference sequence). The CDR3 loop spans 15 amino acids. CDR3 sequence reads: CATKPRGVKTTEAFF. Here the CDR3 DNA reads TGTGCCACCAAACCCCGGGGGGTGAAGACCACTGAAGCTTTCTTT. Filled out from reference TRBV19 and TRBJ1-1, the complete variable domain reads DGGITQSPKYLFRKEGQNVTLSCEQNLNHDAMYWYRQDPGQGLRLIYYSQIVNDFQKGDIAEGYSVSREKKESFPLTVTSAQKNPTAFYLCATKPRGVKTTEAFFGQGTRLTVV.

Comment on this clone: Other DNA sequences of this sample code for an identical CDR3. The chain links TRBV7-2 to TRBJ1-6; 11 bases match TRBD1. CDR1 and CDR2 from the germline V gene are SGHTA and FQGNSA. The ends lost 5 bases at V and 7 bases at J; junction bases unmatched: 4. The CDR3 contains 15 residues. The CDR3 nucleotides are TGTGCCAGCAGCCCCCGGACAGGGGGCAATTCACCCCTCCACTTT. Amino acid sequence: CASSPRTGGNSPLHF.

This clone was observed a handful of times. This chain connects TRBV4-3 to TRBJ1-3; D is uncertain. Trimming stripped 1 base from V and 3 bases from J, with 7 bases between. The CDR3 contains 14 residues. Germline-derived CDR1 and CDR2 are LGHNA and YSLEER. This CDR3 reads CASSQVSGGNTIYF. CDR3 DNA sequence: TGCGCCAGCAGCCAAGTCTCAGGTGGAAACACCATATATTTT.

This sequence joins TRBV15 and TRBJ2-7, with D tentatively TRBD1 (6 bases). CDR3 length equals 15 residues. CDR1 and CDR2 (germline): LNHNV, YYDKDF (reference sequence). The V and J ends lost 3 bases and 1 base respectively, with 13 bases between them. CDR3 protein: CATSRGTGLSYEQYF. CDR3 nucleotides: TGTGCCACCAGCAGGGGCACAGGGTTATCCTACGAGCAGTACTTC. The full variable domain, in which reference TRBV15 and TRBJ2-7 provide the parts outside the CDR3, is DAMVIQNPRYQVTQFGKPVTLSCSQTLNHNVMYWYQQKSSQAPKLLFHYYDKDFNNEADTPDNFQSRRPNTSFCFLDIRSPGLGDTAMYLCATSRGTGLSYEQYFGPGTRLTVT.

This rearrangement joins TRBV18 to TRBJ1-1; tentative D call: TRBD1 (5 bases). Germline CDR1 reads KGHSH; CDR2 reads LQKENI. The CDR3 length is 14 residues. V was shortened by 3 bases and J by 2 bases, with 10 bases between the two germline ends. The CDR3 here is CASSPQGTNTEAFF. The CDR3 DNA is TGTGCCAGCTCACCGCAGGGAACTAACACTGAAGCTTTCTTT.

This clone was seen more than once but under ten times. As DNA, the CDR3 is TGTGCCAGCAGTGAAGCGACCCACAGAAACACAGATACGCAGTATTTT. This gives the protein CASSEATHRNTDTQYF. This rearrangement joins TRBV2 to TRBJ2-3; D not certain. There are 16 residues in the CDR3. Germline V gene lookup returns CDR1 SNHLY and CDR2 FYNNEI. V shed 0 bases and J shed 2 bases, with 12 bases lying between them.

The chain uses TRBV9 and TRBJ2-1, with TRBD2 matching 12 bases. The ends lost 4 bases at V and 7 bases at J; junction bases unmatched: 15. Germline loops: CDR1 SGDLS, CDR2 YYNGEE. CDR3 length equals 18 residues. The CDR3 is CASSPRPALAGGRNEQFF. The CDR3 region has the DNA TGTGCCAGCAGCCCCCGTCCCGCGCTAGCGGGGGGGCGGAATGAGCAGTTCTTC. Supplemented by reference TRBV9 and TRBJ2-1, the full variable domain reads DSGVTQTPKHLITATGQRVTLRCSPRSGDLSVYWYQQSLDQGLQFLIQYYNGEERAKGNILERFSAQQFPDLHSELNLSSLELGDSALYFCASSPRPALAGGRNEQFFGPGTRLTVL.

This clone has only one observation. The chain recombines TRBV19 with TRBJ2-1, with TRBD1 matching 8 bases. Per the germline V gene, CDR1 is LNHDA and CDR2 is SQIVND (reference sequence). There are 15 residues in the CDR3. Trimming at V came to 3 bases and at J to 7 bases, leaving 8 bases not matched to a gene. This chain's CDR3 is CASSIRSGGKNEQFF. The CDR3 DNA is TGTGCCAGTAGTATTAGGTCAGGGGGCAAGAATGAGCAGTTCTTC.

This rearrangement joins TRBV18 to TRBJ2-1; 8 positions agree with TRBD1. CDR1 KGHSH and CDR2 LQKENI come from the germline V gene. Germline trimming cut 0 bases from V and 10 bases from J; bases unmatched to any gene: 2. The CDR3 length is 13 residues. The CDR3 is CASSPPGQGEQFF. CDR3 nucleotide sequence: TGTGCCAGCTCACCACCTGGACAGGGCGAGCAGTTCTTC.

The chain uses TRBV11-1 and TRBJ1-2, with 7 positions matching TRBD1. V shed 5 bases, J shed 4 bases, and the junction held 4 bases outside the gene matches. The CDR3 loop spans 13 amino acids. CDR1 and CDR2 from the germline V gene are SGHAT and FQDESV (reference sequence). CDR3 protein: CASSRDSLYGYTF. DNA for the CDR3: TGTGCCAGCAGCCGGGACAGCCTCTATGGCTACACCTTC.

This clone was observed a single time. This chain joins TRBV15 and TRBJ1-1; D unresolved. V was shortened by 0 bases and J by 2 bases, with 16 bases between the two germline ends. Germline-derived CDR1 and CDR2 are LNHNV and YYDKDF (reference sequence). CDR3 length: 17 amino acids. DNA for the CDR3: TGTGCCACCAGCAGAGATCAACCAGGAATGCGAAACACTGAAGCTTTCTTT. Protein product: CATSRDQPGMRNTEAFF.

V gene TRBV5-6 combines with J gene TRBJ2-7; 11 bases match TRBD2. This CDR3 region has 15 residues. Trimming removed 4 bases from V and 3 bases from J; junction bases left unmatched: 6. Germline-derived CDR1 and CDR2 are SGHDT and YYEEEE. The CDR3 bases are TGTGCCAGCAGCATCAGACTAGCGGGGTACTACGAGCAGTACTTC. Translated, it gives CASSIRLAGYYEQYF. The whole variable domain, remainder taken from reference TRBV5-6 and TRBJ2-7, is DAGVTQSPTHLIKTRGQQVTLRCSPKSGHDTVSWYQQALGQGPQFIFQYYEEEERQRGNFPDRFSGHQFPNYSSELNVNALLLGDSALYLCASSIRLAGYYEQYFGPGTRLTVT.

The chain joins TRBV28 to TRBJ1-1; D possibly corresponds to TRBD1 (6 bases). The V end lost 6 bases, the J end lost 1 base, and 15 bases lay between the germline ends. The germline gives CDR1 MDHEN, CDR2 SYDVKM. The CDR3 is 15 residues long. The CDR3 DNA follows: TGTGCCAGCAGCCCGGGGGGGGCTTCGAACACTGAAGCTTTCTTT. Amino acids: CASSPGGASNTEAFF.

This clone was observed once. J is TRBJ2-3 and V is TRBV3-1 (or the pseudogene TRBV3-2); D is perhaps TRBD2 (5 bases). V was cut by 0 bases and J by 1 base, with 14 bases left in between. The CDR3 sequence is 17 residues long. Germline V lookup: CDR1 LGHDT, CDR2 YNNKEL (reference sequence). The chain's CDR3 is CASSQEVSSRGTDTQYF. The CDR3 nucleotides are TGTGCCAGCAGCCAAGAGGTTTCTAGCCGGGGCACAGATACGCAGTATTTT.

The CDR3 coding sequence is TGTGCCAGCAGCTCTCTCGGGGTCGACTATGGCTACACCTTC. Its translation: CASSSLGVDYGYTF. The chain employs TRBV16 and TRBJ1-2, with unresolved D. This CDR3 contains 14 residues. The V end was cut by 5 bases, the J end by 3 bases, with 13 bases between. In germline, CDR1 is KGHSY, CDR2 FQNENV.

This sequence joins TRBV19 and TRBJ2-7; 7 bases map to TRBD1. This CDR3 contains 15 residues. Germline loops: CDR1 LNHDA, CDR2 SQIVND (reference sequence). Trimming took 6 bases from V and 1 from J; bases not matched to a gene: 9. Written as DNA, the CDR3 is TGTGCCAGTAGCCTCAGGACAGGTGGGTCCTACGAGCAGTACTTC. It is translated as CASSLRTGGSYEQYF. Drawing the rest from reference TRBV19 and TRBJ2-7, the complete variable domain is DGGITQSPKYLFRKEGQNVTLSCEQNLNHDAMYWYRQDPGQGLRLIYYSQIVNDFQKGDIAEGYSVSREKKESFPLTVTSAQKNPTAFYLCASSLRTGGSYEQYFGPGTRLTVT.

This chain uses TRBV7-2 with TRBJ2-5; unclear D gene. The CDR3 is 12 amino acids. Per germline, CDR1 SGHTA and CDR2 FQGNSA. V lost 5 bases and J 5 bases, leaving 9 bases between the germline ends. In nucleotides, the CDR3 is TGTGCCAGCAGCCCCGGTCGGGAGACCCAGTACTTC. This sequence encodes CASSPGRETQYF. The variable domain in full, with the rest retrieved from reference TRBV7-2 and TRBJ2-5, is GAGVSQSPSNKVTEKGKDVELRCDPISGHTALYWYRQSLGQGLEFLIYFQGNSAPDKSGLPSDRFSAERTGGSVSTLTIQRTQQEDSAVYLCASSPGRETQYFGPGTRLLVL.